Detailed here is one T cell receptor (beta chain). What it binds is unknown. The sample originates from a study of OX40 agonist ivuxolimab in advanced cancers. Study background: Participants could have had prior anti-PD-1, anti-PD-L1 or anti-CTLA-4 therapy, and approximately 37% had some.

The CDR3 is made up of 16 amino acids. J gave up 4 bases and V 4 bases, and 7 bases lay outside the gene matches. Germline CDR1 and CDR2: SGHDT and YYEEEE. Method: immunoSEQ multiplex PCR; TCRdb's copy keeps in-frame clones and lacks some. The sample has 60,000 or so clones, about 86% seen once; the top ten hold more than 0.8%. General study findings and limits: Both blood CD4+ and CD8+ T cells showed clonal growth by week 6 at 0.1 to 3.0 mg/kg. The average count of expanded clones was higher among CD8+ T cells than among CD4+.

This specimen was CD4+ or CD8+ T cells sorted from blood, taken in a trial of the OX40 agonist ivuxolimab. The receptor was isolated from an adult with an advanced solid tumor such as melanoma, head and neck, liver or kidney cancer. The chain couples TRBV5-6 to TRBJ1-6; 8 bases agree with TRBD1. The CDR3 protein is CASSEPGGPYNSPLHF. DNA for the CDR3: TGTGCCAGCAGCGAGCCAGGGGGCCCTTATAATTCACCCCTCCACTTT. Drawing the rest from reference TRBV5-6 and TRBJ1-6, the complete variable domain is DAGVTQSPTHLIKTRGQQVTLRCSPKSGHDTVSWYQQALGQGPQFIFQYYEEEERQRGNFPDRFSGHQFPNYSSELNVNALLLGDSALYLCASSEPGGPYNSPLHFGNGTRLTVT.